This T cell receptor beta chain was sequenced for a study of control samples from healthy donors and cancer patients. V was cut by 8 bases and J by 2 bases, with 12 bases left in between. This CDR3 contains 13 residues. CDR1 and CDR2 from the germline V gene are LNHNV and YYDKDF (reference sequence). TCRdb keeps only in-frame clones here, not all; method: immunoSEQ multiplex PCR. The repertoire consists of about 160,000 clones, with around 90% occurring once and the leading ten covering more than 10%. The clonotype originates from a man between 25 and 39 years old in good health. The material sequenced was blood. The chain is built from TRBV15 and TRBJ1-1; D not resolved. CDR3 nucleotide sequence: TGTGCCACCGGTCGGACGGTAAACACTGAAGCTTTCTTT. Amino acid sequence: CATGRTVNTEAFF. Full variable domain (outside the CDR3, taken from reference TRBV15 and TRBJ1-1): DAMVIQNPRYQVTQFGKPVTLSCSQTLNHNVMYWYQQKSSQAPKLLFHYYDKDFNNEADTPDNFQSRRPNTSFCFLDIRSPGLGDTAMYLCATGRTVNTEAFFGQGTRLTVV.